The 5 T cell receptor beta chains reported below all come from one sample, sequenced in a study of T cells in localized non-small cell lung cancer. Repertoires were generated with immunoSEQ multiplex PCR, while TCRdb's copy carries only in-frame clones and drops some. The sample contains about 59,000 clones, approximately 90% of which appear only once. The sample here was peripheral blood, taken before any cancer treatment. All receptors come from a man between 40 and 69 years old with stage I lung adenocarcinoma.

The V and J genes are TRBV5-4 and TRBJ2-5; no firm D call. Trimming left V 2 bases short and J 5 bases short, with 10 bases between. Germline CDR1 SGHNT, CDR2 YYREEE (reference sequence). The CDR3 is made up of 13 amino acids. Written as DNA, the CDR3 is TGTGCCAGCAGCTTTGAGCTTACCGAGACCCAGTACTTC. Residues: CASSFELTETQYF.

V usage is TRBV2 and J usage is TRBJ2-7; D is uncertain. Germline V gene data show CDR1 as SNHLY and CDR2 as FYNNEI. The length of the CDR3 is 10 residues. Trimming cost V 8 bases and J 6 bases, with 8 bases left between them. This CDR3 is CASGPFEQYF. The CDR3 DNA reads TGTGCCAGCGGGCCTTTCGAGCAGTACTTC.

The gene calls are TRBV6-4 and TRBJ1-5; D call uncertain. Trimming stripped 5 bases from V and 7 bases from J, with 12 bases between. This CDR3 has 13 amino acids. Germline values: CDR1 MRHNA, CDR2 SNTAGT. This chain's CDR3 is CASSPGEGQPQHF. The DNA for the CDR3 is TGTGCCAGCAGTCCCGGCGAGGGACAGCCCCAGCATTTT.

This clone has just a few counts. The J gene is TRBJ1-1, the V gene TRBV15; 10 nucleotides align to TRBD1. This CDR3 is built from 15 residues. CDR1 is LNHNV, CDR2 YYDKDF, per germline (reference sequence). After removal of 3 bases from V and 3 bases from J, the junction contained 4 bases not matched to a gene. The CDR3 here is CATSSVGQGYTEAFF. Here the CDR3 DNA reads TGTGCCACCAGCAGTGTGGGACAGGGGTACACTGAAGCTTTCTTT.

The rearrangement links TRBV28 to TRBJ1-5, with D perhaps matching TRBD1 (5 bases). The CDR3 has 13 amino acids. Trimming shortened V by 6 bases and J by 2 bases, and 8 bases separated the two germline ends. CDR1 and CDR2 (germline): MDHEN, SYDVKM. The CDR3 DNA is TGTGCCAGCAGCAGGGTGGGCAATCAGCCCCAGCATTTT. Protein product: CASSRVGNQPQHF.